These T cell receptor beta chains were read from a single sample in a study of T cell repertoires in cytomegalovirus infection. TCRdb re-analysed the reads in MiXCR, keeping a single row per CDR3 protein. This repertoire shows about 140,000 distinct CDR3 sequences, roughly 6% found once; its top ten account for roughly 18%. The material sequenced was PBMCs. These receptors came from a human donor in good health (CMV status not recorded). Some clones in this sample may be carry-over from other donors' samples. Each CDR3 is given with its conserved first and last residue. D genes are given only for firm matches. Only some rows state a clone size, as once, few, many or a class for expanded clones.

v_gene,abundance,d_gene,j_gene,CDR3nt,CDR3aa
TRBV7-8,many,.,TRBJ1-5,TGTGCCAGCAGCCAGGGGAGCTTGTATCAGCCCCAGCATTTT,CASSQGSLYQPQHF
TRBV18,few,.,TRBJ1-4,TGTGCCAGCTCACCACGAGGGCTAGGAGAGGTCAGGATTCCGGAACTGTTTTTT,CASSPRGLGEVRIPELFF
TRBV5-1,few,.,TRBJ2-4,TGCGCCAGCAGCCCCGGGGGACTAGCCAAAAACATTCAGTACTTC,CASSPGGLAKNIQYF
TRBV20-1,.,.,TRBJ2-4,TGCAGTGCTAACCTAGCCAAAAACATTCAGTACTTC,CSANLAKNIQYF
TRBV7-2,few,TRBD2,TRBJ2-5,TGTGCCAGCAGCGTCATGGGGGGGGGGACCCAAGAGACCCAGTACTTC,CASSVMGGGTQETQYF
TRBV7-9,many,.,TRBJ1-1,TGTGCCAGCAGCTTACTGGGGGCTGGGAACACTGAAGCTTTCTTT,CASSLLGAGNTEAFF
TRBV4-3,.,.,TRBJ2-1,TGCGCCAGCAGCCAAGAGGGGGGGGCGGACAATGAGCAGTTCTTC,CASSQEGGADNEQFF
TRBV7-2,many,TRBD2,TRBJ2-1,TGTGCCAGCAGCTTAGCGCTAAATTCCGGGGGGGAGTTCTTC,CASSLALNSGGEFF
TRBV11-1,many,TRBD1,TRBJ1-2,TGTGCCAGCAGCTTAAACAGGGGAACTCATGGCTACACCTTC,CASSLNRGTHGYTF
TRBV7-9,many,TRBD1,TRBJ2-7,TGTGCCAGCAGCTTATCCGGGACAGGGTACGAGCAGTACTTC,CASSLSGTGYEQYF
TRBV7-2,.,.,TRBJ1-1,TGTGCCAGCAGCTTCCCCAAGGTCACTGAAGCTTTCTTT,CASSFPKVTEAFF
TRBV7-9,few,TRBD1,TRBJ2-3,TGTGCCAGCAGCTGGGCCCGGGACAGGGACGACACAGATACGCAGTATTTT,CASSWARDRDDTDTQYF
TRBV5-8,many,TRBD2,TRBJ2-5,TGTGCCAGCAGCTTGACGGCCGGGACTAGTCCTCGCGGGACCCAGTACTTC,CASSLTAGTSPRGTQYF
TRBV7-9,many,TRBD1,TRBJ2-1,TGTGCCAGCAGCCCCACAGGGGGCGATCTCCTCTCCTACAATGAGCAGTTCTTC,CASSPTGGDLLSYNEQFF
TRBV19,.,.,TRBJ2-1,TGTGCCAGTAGTATAGTGGGGTGGAGCTCCTACAATGAGCAGTTCTTC,CASSIVGWSSYNEQFF
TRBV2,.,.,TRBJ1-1,TGTGCCAGCAGAAACAGAGAGAACACTGAAGCTTTCTTT,CASRNRENTEAFF
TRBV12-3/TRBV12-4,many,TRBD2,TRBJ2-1,TGTGCCAGCAGTTTAACGCGACTAGCGGGGGATGAGCAGTTCTTC,CASSLTRLAGDEQFF
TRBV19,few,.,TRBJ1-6,TGTGCCAGTAGTACCGGGCCCTTAGATTCACCCCTCCACTTT,CASSTGPLDSPLHF
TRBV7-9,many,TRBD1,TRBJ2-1,TGTGCCAGCAGCACCGGGACAGGGGGAATAAATGAGCAGTTCTTC,CASSTGTGGINEQFF
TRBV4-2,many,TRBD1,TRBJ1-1,TGTGCCAGCAGCCTGGGGGACAGATACACTGAAGCTTTCTTT,CASSLGDRYTEAFF
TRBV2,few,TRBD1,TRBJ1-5,TGTGCCAGCAGTGATGGGACAGGGGGCGCGTATCAGCCCCAGCATTTT,CASSDGTGGAYQPQHF
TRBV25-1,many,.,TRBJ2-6,TGTGCCAGCTACCCGGGGGCGGGCTCTGGGGCCAACGTCCTGACTTTC,CASYPGAGSGANVLTF
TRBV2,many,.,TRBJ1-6,TGTGCCACTACAGGGACGAGCTCCTATAATTCACCCCTCCACTTT,CATTGTSSYNSPLHF
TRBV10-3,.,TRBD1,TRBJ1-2,TGTGCCATCAGTGGGGACAGGGTTAACTATGGCTACACCTTC,CAISGDRVNYGYTF
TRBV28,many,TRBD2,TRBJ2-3,TGTGCCAGCAGTTCACCAATCGGGACTAGCGGGGGGGCTTCAGATACGCAGTATTTT,CASSSPIGTSGGASDTQYF
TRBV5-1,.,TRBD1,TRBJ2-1,TGCGCCAGCAGCTTGGAGGCAGGGGGCGTCTACAATGAGCAGTTCTTC,CASSLEAGGVYNEQFF
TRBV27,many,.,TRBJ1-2,TGTGCCAGCAGTGCAGGGGCGGAAGGAGGCTACACCTTC,CASSAGAEGGYTF
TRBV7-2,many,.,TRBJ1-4,TGTGCCAGCAGCTTCCATGAAAAACTGTTTTTT,CASSFHEKLFF
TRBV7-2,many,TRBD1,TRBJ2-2,TGTGCCAGCAGCTTAGGGACAGGTGTTAACACCGGGGAGCTGTTTTTT,CASSLGTGVNTGELFF
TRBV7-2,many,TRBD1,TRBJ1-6,TGTGCCAGCAGCACAGGACAGGGCGAATCACCCCTCCACTTT,CASSTGQGESPLHF
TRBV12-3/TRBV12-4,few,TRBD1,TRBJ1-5,TGTGCCAGCAGACCCCCGGGACAGGGGAGGCCCCAGCATTTT,CASRPPGQGRPQHF
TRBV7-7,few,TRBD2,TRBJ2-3,TGTGCCAGCAGCTTAGGCGGTAGCGGGGGAAGGACAGATACGCAGTATTTT,CASSLGGSGGRTDTQYF
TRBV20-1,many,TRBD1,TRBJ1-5,TGCAGTGCTAGCCCGGGACAGGGAGATCAGCCCCAGCATTTT,CSASPGQGDQPQHF
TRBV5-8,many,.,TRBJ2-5,TGTGCCAGCAGGAGCCGGGGGCAAGAGACCCAGTACTTC,CASRSRGQETQYF
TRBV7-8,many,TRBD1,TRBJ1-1,TGTGCCAGCAGCTCACCGGGACAGGCGAACACTGAAGCTTTCTTT,CASSSPGQANTEAFF
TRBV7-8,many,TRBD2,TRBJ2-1,TGTGCCAGCAGCACGAGATCGATGGCGGGGGGACGACTGCGGGATGAGCAGTTCTTC,CASSTRSMAGGRLRDEQFF
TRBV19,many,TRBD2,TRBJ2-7,TGTGCCAGTAGTATCCGGAGCGGGGTAGGGGAGCAGTACTTC,CASSIRSGVGEQYF
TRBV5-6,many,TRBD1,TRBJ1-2,TGTGCCAGCAGCCGGGACAGGGGAGGCTATGGCTACACCTTC,CASSRDRGGYGYTF
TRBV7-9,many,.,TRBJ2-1,TGTGCCAGCAACTCAATCTTGGATGAGCAGTTCTTC,CASNSILDEQFF
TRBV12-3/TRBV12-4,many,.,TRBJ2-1,TGTGCCAGCAGCCTCCGTACGGGGGGCATGTACAATGAGCAGTTCTTC,CASSLRTGGMYNEQFF
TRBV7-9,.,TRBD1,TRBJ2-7,TGTGCCAGCAGCTTATCTCGGGACAGGGGGACCCACGAGCAGTACTTC,CASSLSRDRGTHEQYF
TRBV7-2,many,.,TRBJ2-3,TGTGCCAGCAGCTTGTCGGGGGTCGGAGATACGCAGTATTTT,CASSLSGVGDTQYF
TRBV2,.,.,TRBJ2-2,TGTGCCAGCAGCGAGACCAGGGGGAACACCGGGGAGCTGTTTTTT,CASSETRGNTGELFF
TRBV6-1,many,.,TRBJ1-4,TGTGCCAGCAGTCAGGGCATGGGCCTCTCGAATGAAAAACTGTTTTTT,CASSQGMGLSNEKLFF